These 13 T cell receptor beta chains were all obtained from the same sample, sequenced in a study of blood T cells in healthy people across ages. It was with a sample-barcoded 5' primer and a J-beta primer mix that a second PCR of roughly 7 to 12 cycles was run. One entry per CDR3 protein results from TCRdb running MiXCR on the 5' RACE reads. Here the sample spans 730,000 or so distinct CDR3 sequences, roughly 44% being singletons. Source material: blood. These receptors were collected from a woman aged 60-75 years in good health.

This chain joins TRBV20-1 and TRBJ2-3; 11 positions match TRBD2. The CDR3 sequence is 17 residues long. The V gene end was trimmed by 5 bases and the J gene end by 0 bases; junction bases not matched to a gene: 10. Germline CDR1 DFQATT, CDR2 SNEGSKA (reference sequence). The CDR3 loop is CSAPGTSGGSSTDTQYF. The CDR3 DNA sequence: TGCAGTGCTCCCGGGACTAGCGGAGGGTCTAGCACAGATACGCAGTATTTT.

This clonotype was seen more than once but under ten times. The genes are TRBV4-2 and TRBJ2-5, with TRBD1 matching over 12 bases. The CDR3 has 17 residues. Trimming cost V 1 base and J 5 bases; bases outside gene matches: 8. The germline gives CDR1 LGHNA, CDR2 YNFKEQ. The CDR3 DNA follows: TGTGCCAGCAGCCAAGGTGGGGGACAGGGGGCATGGGAGACCCAGTACTTC. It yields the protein CASSQGGGQGAWETQYF.

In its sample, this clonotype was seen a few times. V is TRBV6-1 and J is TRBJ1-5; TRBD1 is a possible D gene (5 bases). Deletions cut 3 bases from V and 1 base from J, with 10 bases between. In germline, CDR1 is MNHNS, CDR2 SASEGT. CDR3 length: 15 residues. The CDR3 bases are TGTGCCAGCAGTGATCAGGGTGCGAGCAATCAGCCCCAGCATTTT. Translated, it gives CASSDQGASNQPQHF.

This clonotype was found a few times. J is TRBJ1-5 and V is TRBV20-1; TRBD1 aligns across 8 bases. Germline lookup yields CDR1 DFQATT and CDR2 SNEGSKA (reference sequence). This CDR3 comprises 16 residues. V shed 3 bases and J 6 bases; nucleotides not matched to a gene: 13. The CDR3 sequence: CSASMPLGTGGQPQHF. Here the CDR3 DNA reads TGCAGTGCTAGTATGCCCCTTGGGACAGGCGGTCAGCCCCAGCATTTT.

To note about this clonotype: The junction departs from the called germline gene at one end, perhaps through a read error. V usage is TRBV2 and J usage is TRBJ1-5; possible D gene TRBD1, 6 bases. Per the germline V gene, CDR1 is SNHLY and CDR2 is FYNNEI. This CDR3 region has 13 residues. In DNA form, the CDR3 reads TGTGCCGGCAGGGGAAAGGGCAATCAGCCCCAGCATTTT. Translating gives CAGRGKGNQPQHF.

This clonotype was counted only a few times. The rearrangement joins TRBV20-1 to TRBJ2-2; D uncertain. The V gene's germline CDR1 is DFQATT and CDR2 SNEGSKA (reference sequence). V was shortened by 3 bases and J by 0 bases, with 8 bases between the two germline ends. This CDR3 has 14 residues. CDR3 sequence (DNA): TGCAGTGCTAGTTATAACTCGAACACCGGGGAGCTGTTTTTT. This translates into CSASYNSNTGELFF.

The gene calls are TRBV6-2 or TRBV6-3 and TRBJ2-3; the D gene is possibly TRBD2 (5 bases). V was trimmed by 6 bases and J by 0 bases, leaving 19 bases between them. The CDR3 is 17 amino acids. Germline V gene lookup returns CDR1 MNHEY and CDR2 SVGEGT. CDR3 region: CASSWTLLRPSTDTQYF. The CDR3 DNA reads TGTGCCAGCAGCTGGACTCTACTTCGTCCTAGCACAGATACGCAGTATTTT.

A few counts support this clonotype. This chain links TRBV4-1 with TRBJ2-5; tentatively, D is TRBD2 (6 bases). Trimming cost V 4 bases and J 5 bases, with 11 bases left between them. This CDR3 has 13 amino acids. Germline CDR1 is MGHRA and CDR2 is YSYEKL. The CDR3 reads CASSRGERETQYF. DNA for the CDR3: TGCGCCAGCAGCCGGGGGGAGAGGGAGACCCAGTACTTC.

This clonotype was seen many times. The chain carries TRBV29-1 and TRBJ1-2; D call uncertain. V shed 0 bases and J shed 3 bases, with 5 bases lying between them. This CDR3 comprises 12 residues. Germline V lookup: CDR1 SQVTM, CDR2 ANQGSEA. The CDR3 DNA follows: TGCAGCGTTGAAGAGGGCTACTATGGCTACACCTTC. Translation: CSVEEGYYGYTF.

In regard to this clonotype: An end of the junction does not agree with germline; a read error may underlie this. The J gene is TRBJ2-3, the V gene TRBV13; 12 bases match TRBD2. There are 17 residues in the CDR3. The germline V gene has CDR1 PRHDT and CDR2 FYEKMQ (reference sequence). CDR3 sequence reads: CASSNGLAGFYTETQYF. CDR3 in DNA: TGTGCCAGCAGCAACGGACTAGCGGGGTTCTACACAGAGACGCAGTATTTT. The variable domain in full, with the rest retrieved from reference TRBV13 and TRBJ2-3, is AAGVIQSPRHLIKEKRETATLKCYPIPRHDTVYWYQQGPGQDPQFLISFYEKMQSDKGSIPDRFSAQQFSDYHSELNMSSLELGDSALYFCASSNGLAGFYTETQYFGPGTRLTVL.

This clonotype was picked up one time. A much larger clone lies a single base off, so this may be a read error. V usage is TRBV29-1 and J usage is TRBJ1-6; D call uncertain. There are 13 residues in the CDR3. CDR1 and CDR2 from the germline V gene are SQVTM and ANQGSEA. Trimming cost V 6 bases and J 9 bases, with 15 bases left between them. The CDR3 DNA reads TGCAGCGTCCAGCGGGGAAGCTCTTCACCCCTCCACTTT. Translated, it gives CSVQRGSSSPLHF.

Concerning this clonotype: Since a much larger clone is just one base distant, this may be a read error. CDR3 nucleotides: TGCAGTGCTAGCCTGACTAGCGGGAGAACGTACGAGCAGTGCTTC. It codes for CSASLTSGRTYEQCF. The chain joins TRBV20-1 to TRBJ2-7, with 12 bases fitting TRBD2. Germline CDR1 DFQATT, CDR2 SNEGSKA (reference sequence). The length of the CDR3 is 15 residues.

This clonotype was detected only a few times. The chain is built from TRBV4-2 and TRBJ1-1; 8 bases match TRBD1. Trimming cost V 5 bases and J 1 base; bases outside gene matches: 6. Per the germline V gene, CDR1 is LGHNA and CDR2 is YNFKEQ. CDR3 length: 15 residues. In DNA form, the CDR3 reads TGTGCCAGCAGCACCCAGACAGGGGAGAACACTGAAGCTTTCTTT. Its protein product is CASSTQTGENTEAFF.